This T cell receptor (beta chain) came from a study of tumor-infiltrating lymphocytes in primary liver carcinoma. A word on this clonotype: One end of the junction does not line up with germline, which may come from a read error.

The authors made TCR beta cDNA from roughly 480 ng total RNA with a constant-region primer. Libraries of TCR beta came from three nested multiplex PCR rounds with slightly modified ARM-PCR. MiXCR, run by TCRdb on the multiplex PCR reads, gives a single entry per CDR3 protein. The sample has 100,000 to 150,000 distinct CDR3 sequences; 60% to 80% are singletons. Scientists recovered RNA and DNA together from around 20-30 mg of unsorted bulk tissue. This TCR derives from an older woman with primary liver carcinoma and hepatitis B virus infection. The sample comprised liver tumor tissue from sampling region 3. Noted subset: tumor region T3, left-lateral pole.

The CDR3 coding sequence is TGTTCCAGCAGCCTCCCAGGGGTACAAAACATTCAGTACTTT. It is translated as CSSSLPGVQNIQYF. This chain links TRBV14 with TRBJ2-4, with D possibly matching TRBD1 (6 bases). There are 14 residues in the CDR3. Germline V gene sequence: CDR1 SGHDN, CDR2 FVKESK.